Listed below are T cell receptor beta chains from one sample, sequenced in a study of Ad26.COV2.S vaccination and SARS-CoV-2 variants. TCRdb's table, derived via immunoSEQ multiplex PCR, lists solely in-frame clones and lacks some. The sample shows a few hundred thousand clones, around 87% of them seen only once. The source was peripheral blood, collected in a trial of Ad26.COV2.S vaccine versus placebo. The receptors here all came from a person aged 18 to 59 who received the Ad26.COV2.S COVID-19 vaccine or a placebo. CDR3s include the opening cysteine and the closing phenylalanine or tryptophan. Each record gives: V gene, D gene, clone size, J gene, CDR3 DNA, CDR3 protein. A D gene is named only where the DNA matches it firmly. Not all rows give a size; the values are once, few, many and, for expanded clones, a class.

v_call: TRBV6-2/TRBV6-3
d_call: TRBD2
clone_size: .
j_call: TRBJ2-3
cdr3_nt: TGTGCCAGCACCCCCGCCGGGACTAAGTGGGGAGATACGCAGTATTTT
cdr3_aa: CASTPAGTKWGDTQYF

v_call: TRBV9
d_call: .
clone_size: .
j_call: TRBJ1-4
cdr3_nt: TGTGCCAGCAGCGTAGCCTGGGGAACTAATGAAAAACTGTTTTTT
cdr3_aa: CASSVAWGTNEKLFF

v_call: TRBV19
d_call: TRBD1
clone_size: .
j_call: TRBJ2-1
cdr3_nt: TGTGCCAGTAGCCCGAGGAGGACAGGGAATAGTGATGAGCAGTTCTTC
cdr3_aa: CASSPRRTGNSDEQFF

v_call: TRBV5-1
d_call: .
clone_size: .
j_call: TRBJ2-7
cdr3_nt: TGCGCCAGCAGCTCGGGACAAACGAGCTCCTACGAGCAGTACTTC
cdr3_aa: CASSSGQTSSYEQYF

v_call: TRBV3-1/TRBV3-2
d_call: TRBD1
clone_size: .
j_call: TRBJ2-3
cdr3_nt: TGTGCCAGCAGCCTCGGGACAGGGATGTTCACAGATACGCAGTATTTT
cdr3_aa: CASSLGTGMFTDTQYF

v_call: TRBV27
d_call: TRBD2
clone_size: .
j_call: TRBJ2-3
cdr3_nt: TGTGCCAGCAGTTTAACGGGCCTAGCGGGATCCACAGATACGCAGTATTTT
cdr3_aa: CASSLTGLAGSTDTQYF

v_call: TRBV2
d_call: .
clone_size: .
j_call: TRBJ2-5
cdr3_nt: TGTGCCAGCTCGGCCGCCACCGTAGGGACCCAGTACTTC
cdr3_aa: CASSAATVGTQYF

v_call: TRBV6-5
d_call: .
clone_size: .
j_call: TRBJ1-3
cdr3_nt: TGTGCCAGCAGCGTACAGCGGACTGCTGGAAACACCATATATTTT
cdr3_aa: CASSVQRTAGNTIYF

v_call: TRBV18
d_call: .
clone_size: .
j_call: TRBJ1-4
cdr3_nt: TGTGCCAGCTCACTCCGGGGGGATGAAAAACTGTTTTTT
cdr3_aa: CASSLRGDEKLFF

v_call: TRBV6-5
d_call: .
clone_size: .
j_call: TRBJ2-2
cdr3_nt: TGTGCCAGCAGGAAGACAGGAAACACCGGGGAGCTGTTTTTT
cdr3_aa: CASRKTGNTGELFF

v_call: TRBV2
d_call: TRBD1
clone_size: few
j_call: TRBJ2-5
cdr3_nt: TGTGCCAGCCAAACGGGACAGTCCGACCAAGAGACCCAGTACTTC
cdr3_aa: CASQTGQSDQETQYF

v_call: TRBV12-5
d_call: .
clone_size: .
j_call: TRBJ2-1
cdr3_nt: TGTGCTAGTGGTTTGGTTAAAGGCCCAAACCTGGGGTACAATGAGCAGTTCTTC
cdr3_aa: CASGLVKGPNLGYNEQFF

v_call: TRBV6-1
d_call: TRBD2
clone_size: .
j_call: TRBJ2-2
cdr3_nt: TGTGCCAGCAGTGGCCCCCTCCAAGGAGCGGGGGGGCGGAACACCGGGGAGCTGTTTTTT
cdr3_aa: CASSGPLQGAGGRNTGELFF

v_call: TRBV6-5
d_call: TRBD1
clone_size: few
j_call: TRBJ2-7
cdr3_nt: TGTGCCAGCAGTTGGGGGACAGGGGGAGCCTACGAGCAGTACTTC
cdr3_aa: CASSWGTGGAYEQYF

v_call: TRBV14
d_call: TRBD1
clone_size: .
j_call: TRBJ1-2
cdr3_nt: TGTGCCAGCAGCCAAGCTTCGACAGGGCCATATGGCTACACCTTC
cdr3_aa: CASSQASTGPYGYTF

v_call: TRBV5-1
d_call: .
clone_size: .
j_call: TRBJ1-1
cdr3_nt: TGCGCCAGCAAAGTAGGGGGGGTCACTGAAGCTTTCTTT
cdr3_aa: CASKVGGVTEAFF

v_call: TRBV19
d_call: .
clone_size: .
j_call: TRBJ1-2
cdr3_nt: TGTGCCAGTAGTATAGCCCGGGGCGGAAGCTATGGCTACACCTTC
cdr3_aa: CASSIARGGSYGYTF

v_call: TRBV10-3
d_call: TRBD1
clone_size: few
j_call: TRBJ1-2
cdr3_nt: TGTGCCATGACCCGGGACAGCACAGCGAGTGGCTACACCTTC
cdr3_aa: CAMTRDSTASGYTF

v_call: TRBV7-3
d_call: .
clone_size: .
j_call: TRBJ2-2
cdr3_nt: TGTGCCAGCAGCCCTAGAGGCGGGGAGCTGTTTTTT
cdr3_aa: CASSPRGGELFF

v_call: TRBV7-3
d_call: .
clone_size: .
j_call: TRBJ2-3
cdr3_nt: TGTGCCACCAGCCCGTATAGCACAGATACGCAGTATTTT
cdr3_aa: CATSPYSTDTQYF

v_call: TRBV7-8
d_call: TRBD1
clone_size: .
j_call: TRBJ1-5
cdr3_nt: TGTGCCAGCGCAAGAAGGACAGGGAGGTCATCGAGCAATCAGCCCCAGCATTTT
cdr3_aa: CASARRTGRSSSNQPQHF

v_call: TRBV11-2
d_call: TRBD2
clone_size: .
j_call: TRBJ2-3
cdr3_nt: TGTGCCAGCAGCCCCCCCTCCCCCCTAGCGGGGGCCACAGATACGCAGTATTTT
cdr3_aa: CASSPPSPLAGATDTQYF

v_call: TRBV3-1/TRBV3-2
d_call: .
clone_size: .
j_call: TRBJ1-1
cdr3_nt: TGTGCCAGCAGCCTTAGACTGAACACTGAAGCTTTCTTT
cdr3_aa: CASSLRLNTEAFF

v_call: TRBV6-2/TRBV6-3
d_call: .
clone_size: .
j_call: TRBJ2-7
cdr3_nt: TGTGCCAGCAGTTACCGCTGGTACGAGCAGTACTTC
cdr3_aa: CASSYRWYEQYF

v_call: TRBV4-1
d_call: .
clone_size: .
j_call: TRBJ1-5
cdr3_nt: TGCGCCAGCAGCCCGCCGGGGCTGGGCAATCAGCCCCAGCATTTT
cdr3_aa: CASSPPGLGNQPQHF

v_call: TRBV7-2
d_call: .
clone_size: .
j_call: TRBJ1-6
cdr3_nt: TGTGCCAGCAGCTTGGGTGGCCTCGATGGGAGACCCCTCCACTTT
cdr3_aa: CASSLGGLDGRPLHF

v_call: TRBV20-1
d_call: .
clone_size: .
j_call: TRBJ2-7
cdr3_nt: TGCAGTGCGTCCTCCGGGATGCAACTCTTC
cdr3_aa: CSASSGMQLF

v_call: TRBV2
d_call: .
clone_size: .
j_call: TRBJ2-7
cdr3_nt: TGTGCCAGCAGCTCGGACGGGGGCTGGAACGAGCAGTACTTC
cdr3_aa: CASSSDGGWNEQYF

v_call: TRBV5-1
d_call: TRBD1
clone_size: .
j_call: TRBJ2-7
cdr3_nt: TGCGCCAGCAGCTTACACGGGACAGGGGAGCCTGGGGAGCAGTACTTC
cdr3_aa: CASSLHGTGEPGEQYF

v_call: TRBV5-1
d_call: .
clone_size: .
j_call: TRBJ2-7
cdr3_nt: TGCGCCAGCAGCTTCGGGGTATTCTACGAGCAGTACTTC
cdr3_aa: CASSFGVFYEQYF

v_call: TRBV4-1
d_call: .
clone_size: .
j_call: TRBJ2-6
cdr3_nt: TGCGCCAGCACCACGGTATCTAACCTGAACTCTGGGGCCAACGTCCTGACTTTC
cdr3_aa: CASTTVSNLNSGANVLTF

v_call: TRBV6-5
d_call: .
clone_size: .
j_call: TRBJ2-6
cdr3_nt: TGTGCCAGCAGCACAGGGACTGGGGCCAACGTCCTGACTTTC
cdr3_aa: CASSTGTGANVLTF

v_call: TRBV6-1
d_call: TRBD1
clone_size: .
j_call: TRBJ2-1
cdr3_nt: TGTGCCAGCAGTGAAGGGGACAGTCCTTACAATGAGCAGTTCTTC
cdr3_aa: CASSEGDSPYNEQFF

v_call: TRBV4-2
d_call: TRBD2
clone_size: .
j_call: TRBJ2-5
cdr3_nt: TGTGCCAGCAGCCAAGGCCCGGGAGGTGTGGAGACCCAGTACTTC
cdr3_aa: CASSQGPGGVETQYF

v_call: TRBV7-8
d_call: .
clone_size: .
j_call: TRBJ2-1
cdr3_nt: TGTGCCAGCGGCCCGGGGGCCGGTCGCAATGAGCAGTTCTTC
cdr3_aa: CASGPGAGRNEQFF

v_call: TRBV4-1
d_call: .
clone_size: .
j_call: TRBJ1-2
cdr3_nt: TGCGCCAGCAGCCAAGAAGACAGCTATGGCTACACCTTC
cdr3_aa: CASSQEDSYGYTF

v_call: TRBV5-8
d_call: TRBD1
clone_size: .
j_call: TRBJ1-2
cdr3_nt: TGTGCCAGCACCCGGGGACAGGGAGGCTATGGCTACACCTTC
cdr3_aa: CASTRGQGGYGYTF

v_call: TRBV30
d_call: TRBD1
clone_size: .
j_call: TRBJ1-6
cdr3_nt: TGTGCCTGGAGTCCGGACAGGGGATACTCCTATAATTCACCCCTCCACTTT
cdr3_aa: CAWSPDRGYSYNSPLHF

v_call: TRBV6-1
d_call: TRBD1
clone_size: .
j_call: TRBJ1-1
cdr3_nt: TGTGCCAGCAGTGAAGCGCGGAGACAGGGCCAAATCTACTACACTGAAGCTTTCTTT
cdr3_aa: CASSEARRQGQIYYTEAFF

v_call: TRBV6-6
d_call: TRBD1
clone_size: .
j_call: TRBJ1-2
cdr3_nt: TGTGCCAGCAGCCGAACAGACAGGGGGCATAACTATGGCTACACCTTC
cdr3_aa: CASSRTDRGHNYGYTF

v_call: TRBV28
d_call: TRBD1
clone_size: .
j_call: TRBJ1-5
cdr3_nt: TGTGCCAGCAGCGAGGACAGGGGAAGTAATCAGCCCCAGCATTTT
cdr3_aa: CASSEDRGSNQPQHF

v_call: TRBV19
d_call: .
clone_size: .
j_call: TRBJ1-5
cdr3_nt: TGTGCCAGTAGTATAGGCGGCAGGGGCGATCAGCCCCAGCATTTT
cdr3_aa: CASSIGGRGDQPQHF

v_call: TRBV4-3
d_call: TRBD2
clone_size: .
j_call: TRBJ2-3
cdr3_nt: TGCGCCAGCAGCCAAGATGCGGCGGGGGGGCCCACAGATACGCAGTATTTT
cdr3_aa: CASSQDAAGGPTDTQYF

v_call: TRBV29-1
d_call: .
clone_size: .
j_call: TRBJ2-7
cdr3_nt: TGCAGCGTTTCGGGGGGCGGGGTCGAGCAGTACTTC
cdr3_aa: CSVSGGGVEQYF

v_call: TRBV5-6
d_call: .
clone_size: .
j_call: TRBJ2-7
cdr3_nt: TGTGCCAGCAGCCAATGGGACGGAGGCACCTACGAGCAGTACTTC
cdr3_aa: CASSQWDGGTYEQYF

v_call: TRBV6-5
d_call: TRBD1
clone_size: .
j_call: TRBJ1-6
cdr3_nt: TGTGCCAGCAGTTACTCGATACAGGGGAATTCACCCCTCCACTTT
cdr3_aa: CASSYSIQGNSPLHF

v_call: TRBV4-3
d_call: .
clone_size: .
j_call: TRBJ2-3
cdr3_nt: TGCGCCAGCAGTGGGGGGCTCGCAGATACGCAGTATTTT
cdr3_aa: CASSGGLADTQYF

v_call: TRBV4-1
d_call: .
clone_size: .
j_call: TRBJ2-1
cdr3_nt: TGCGCCAGCAGCCAAGAATCCAGGATCGATGAGCAGTTCTTC
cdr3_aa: CASSQESRIDEQFF

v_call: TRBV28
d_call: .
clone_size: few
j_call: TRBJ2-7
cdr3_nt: TGTGCCAGCAGACAGATCTACGAGCAGTACTTC
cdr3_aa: CASRQIYEQYF

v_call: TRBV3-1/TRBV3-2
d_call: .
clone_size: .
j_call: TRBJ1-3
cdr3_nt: TGTGCCAGCAGCCAGCCCAGGGTAGGAGGAAACACCATATATTTT
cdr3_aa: CASSQPRVGGNTIYF

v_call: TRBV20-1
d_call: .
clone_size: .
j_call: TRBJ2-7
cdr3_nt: TGCAGTGCTAGTCCCCACGGACCCTACGAGCAGTACTTC
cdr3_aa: CSASPHGPYEQYF

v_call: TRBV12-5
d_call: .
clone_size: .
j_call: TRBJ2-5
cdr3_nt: TGTGCTAGTGGTCCGCCGGGGGGCCGGGAGACCCAGTACTTC
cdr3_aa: CASGPPGGRETQYF

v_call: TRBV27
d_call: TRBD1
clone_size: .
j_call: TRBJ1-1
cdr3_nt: TGTGCCAGCAGTTTATTTGGACAGGCCAGGAGGAGTGAGACTGAAGCTTTCTTT
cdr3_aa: CASSLFGQARRSETEAFF